Each of the 29 T cell receptor beta chains below was sequenced from the same sample in a study of blood T cell repertoires in COVID-19 (dated by TCRdb to 2018 to 2020). Library prep was done by the immunoSEQ multiplex PCR assay. Imported from immuneACCESS, the table was reduced by TCRdb to in-frame sequences with V and J called. These copies leave out some clones; in studies compared against another copy, an unresolved V gene accounts for under half, and the cause of the remainder is not known. In all, the sample holds 200,000 to 250,000 clones, and under 90% of those were seen once. Over 4.5% of the sample belongs to the ten largest clones. Sequenced: peripheral blood. The receptors were gathered from an elderly man with acute or convalescent COVID-19.

This clone has only one observation. The chain recombines TRBV3-1 (or the pseudogene TRBV3-2) with TRBJ2-5, with 8 bases lining up with TRBD1. With 1 base clipped from V and 5 bases from J, the junction kept 3 bases outside the gene matches. This CDR3 comprises 14 residues. Germline CDR1 LGHDT, CDR2 YNNKEL (reference sequence). CDR3 in DNA: TGTGCCAGCAGCCAAGCCAGGGGGCGGGAGACCCAGTACTTC. This encodes CASSQARGRETQYF.

The chain uses TRBV12-3 or TRBV12-4 and TRBJ2-7; the match to TRBD2 covers 7 bases. This CDR3 is built from 13 residues. J was trimmed by 4 bases and V by 6 bases; bases with no gene match: 6. CDR3 sequence (DNA): TGTGCCAGCAGACCAGCGGGAAGGTACGAGCAGTACTTC. Its protein product is CASRPAGRYEQYF.

The chain couples TRBV5-1 to TRBJ2-2; 13 bases fit TRBD2. There are 17 residues in the CDR3. CDR1 and CDR2 from the germline V gene are SGHRS and YFSETQ. V lost 3 bases and J lost 5; bases outside the gene matches: 7. The CDR3 sequence: CASSSPGLAGTTGELFF. CDR3 coding DNA: TGCGCCAGCAGCTCACCGGGACTAGCGGGAACGACCGGGGAGCTGTTTTTT. Drawing the rest from reference TRBV5-1 and TRBJ2-2, the complete variable domain is KAGVTQTPRYLIKTRGQQVTLSCSPISGHRSVSWYQQTPGQGLQFLFEYFSETQRNKGNFPGRFSGRQFSNSRSEMNVSTLELGDSALYLCASSSPGLAGTTGELFFGEGSRLTVL.

The chain combines TRBV6-1 with TRBJ1-6; D gene ambiguous. The CDR3 length is 13 residues. V lost 1 base and J lost 7, with 5 bases in between. Germline CDR1 is MNHNS and CDR2 is SASEGT. In nucleotides, the CDR3 is TGTGCCAGCAGTGAAGTTCGGAATTCACCCCTCCACTTT. Protein product: CASSEVRNSPLHF.

This chain joins TRBV30 and TRBJ1-5; the D is unclear. The germline gives CDR1 GTSNPN, CDR2 SVGIG (reference sequence). V was pared by 5 bases and J by 5 bases, with 13 bases between. This CDR3 is built from 13 residues. The CDR3 loop is CAWSRPEDQPQHF. The CDR3 DNA is TGTGCCTGGTCCCGGCCGGAGGATCAGCCCCAGCATTTT.

The rearrangement uses TRBV28 and TRBJ2-7, with D perhaps matching TRBD1 (6 bases). The CDR3 loop spans 12 amino acids. Germline CDR1 reads MDHEN; CDR2 reads SYDVKM. V dropped 6 bases and J dropped 6 bases, with 12 bases sitting between them. As DNA, the CDR3 is TGTGCCAGCAGCTACAGGGCGCGCGAGCAGTACTTC. As protein: CASSYRAREQYF. Using reference TRBV28 and TRBJ2-7 for the parts outside the CDR3, the full variable domain is DVKVTQSSRYLVKRTGEKVFLECVQDMDHENMFWYRQDPGLGLRLIYFSYDVKMKEKGDIPEGYSVSREKKERFSLILESASTNQTSMYLCASSYRAREQYFGPGTRLTVT.

The rearrangement joins TRBV25-1 to TRBJ2-5; 8 nucleotides align to TRBD2. CDR3 size: 15 residues. The trim removed 3 bases at V and 5 bases at J, leaving 8 bases unmatched. Looked up from germline, CDR1 is MGHDK and CDR2 is SYGVNS. The CDR3 loop is CASSDVAGFGETQYF. The CDR3 bases are TGTGCCAGCAGTGACGTAGCGGGATTTGGGGAGACCCAGTACTTC.

This chain connects TRBV6-5 to TRBJ2-3, with 8 nucleotides matching TRBD1. The CDR3 runs 14 residues. Germline CDR1 MNHEY, CDR2 SVGAGI. With 6 bases clipped from V and 2 bases from J, the junction kept 4 bases outside the gene matches. As DNA, the CDR3 is TGTGCCAGCAGCCGGCAGGGGGCCACAGATACGCAGTATTTT. Its translation: CASSRQGATDTQYF.

This clone was counted once. The chain joins TRBV6-6 to TRBJ2-7; 7 nucleotides match TRBD2. The CDR3 extends over 15 amino acids. From germline, CDR1 is MNHNY and CDR2 SVGAGI (reference sequence). The V segment lost 0 bases and the J segment 2 bases; nucleotides outside the gene matches: 4. DNA of the CDR3: TGTGCCAGCAGTTACTCGACGGGGGGAGCCTACGAGCAGTACGTC. This gives the protein CASSYSTGGAYEQYV.

The rearrangement links TRBV21-1 to TRBJ2-7; TRBD1, the table's D call, was not compared with the DNA. TRBV21-1 is tagged as a pseudogene. The CDR3 length is 15 residues. The CDR3 region is CASSRRQGGSYEQYF. CDR3 sequence (DNA): TGTGCCAGCAGCCGCCGACAGGGGGGGTCCTACGAGCAGTACTTC.

This clone was detected many times. The gene calls are TRBV27 and TRBJ2-7; 11 positions agree with TRBD2. Trimming took 6 bases from V and 1 from J; bases not matched to a gene: 5. The germline V gene has CDR1 MNHEY and CDR2 SMNVEV (reference sequence). The CDR3 is 15 amino acids. CDR3 sequence (DNA): TGTGCCAGCAGCATAGGGACTAGCGGTTCCTACGAGCAGTACTTC. Translation: CASSIGTSGSYEQYF.

The V call is TRBV18, the J call TRBJ1-5; D is unresolved. CDR1 KGHSH and CDR2 LQKENI come from the germline V gene. V was cut by 2 bases and J by 0 bases, with 5 bases left in between. The CDR3 loop spans 14 amino acids. CDR3: CASSPADSNQPQHF. CDR3 DNA: TGTGCCAGCTCACCAGCGGATAGCAATCAGCCCCAGCATTTT.

This clone was detected once. The chain combines TRBV27 with TRBJ2-4, with 7 positions matching TRBD1. The length of the CDR3 is 15 residues. CDR1 is MNHEY and CDR2 is SMNVEV in the germline V gene (reference sequence). The V and J ends lost 5 bases and 1 base, in that order; junction bases with no gene match: 5. The CDR3 protein is CASSPTGWAKNIQYF. CDR3 nucleotide sequence: TGTGCCAGCAGTCCGACAGGGTGGGCCAAAAACATTCAGTACTTC.

This chain uses TRBV4-1 with TRBJ2-3; D may be TRBD2 (5 bases). From germline, CDR1 is MGHRA and CDR2 YSYEKL. This CDR3 is 15 amino acids long. V was clipped by 4 bases and J by 3 bases, with 14 bases between them. CDR3 DNA: TGCGCCAGCAGCCGGTCGGGGAGCTGGACAGATACGCAGTATTTT. Its translation: CASSRSGSWTDTQYF.

The rearrangement joins TRBV4-3 to TRBJ2-3; a possible D gene is TRBD2 (6 bases). The CDR3 spans 17 residues. Trimming shortened V by 1 base and J by 6 bases, and 20 bases separated the two germline ends. The germline V gene encodes CDR1 LGHNA and CDR2 YSLEER. CDR3 in DNA: TGCGCCAGCAGCCAAGCCGCGCGGAGGGATAGAGCGGATACGCAGTATTTT. Translated, it gives CASSQAARRDRADTQYF.

Here the CDR3 DNA reads TGTGCCAGCACTCGACAGCTCCAAGAGACCCAGTACTTC. Encoded protein: CASTRQLQETQYF. The J gene is TRBJ2-5, the V gene TRBV12-3 or TRBV12-4; possible D gene TRBD1, 5 bases. The CDR3 spans 13 residues. With 7 bases removed from V and 1 base from J, the gap between germline ends came to 10 bases.

The chain joins TRBV7-8 to TRBJ2-7, with D possibly matching TRBD2 (5 bases). The germline V gene encodes CDR1 SGHVS and CDR2 FQNEAQ. V dropped 8 bases and J dropped 0 bases, with 17 bases sitting between them. CDR3 length: 15 amino acids. CDR3 sequence: CASRDGRDSSYEQYF. CDR3 in DNA: TGTGCCAGCCGTGATGGCCGGGATTCCTCCTACGAGCAGTACTTC.

This chain joins TRBV11-2 and TRBJ2-2; 8 bases map to TRBD2. The CDR3 extends over 17 amino acids. Germline V gene sequence: CDR1 SGHAT, CDR2 FQNNGV. V shed 5 bases, J shed 3 bases, and the junction held 11 bases outside the gene matches. The CDR3 DNA follows: TGTGCCAGCAGCCCTTCAGCGGGAGTGGTTGACACCGGGGAGCTGTTTTTT. Protein product: CASSPSAGVVDTGELFF. The full variable domain, rest sourced from reference TRBV11-2 and TRBJ2-2, is EAGVAQSPRYKIIEKRQSVAFWCNPISGHATLYWYQQILGQGPKLLIQFQNNGVVDDSQLPKDRFSAERLKGVDSTLKIQPAKLEDSAVYLCASSPSAGVVDTGELFFGEGSRLTVL.

This clone was counted between two and nine times. V is TRBV6-1 and J is TRBJ2-2; no firm D call. The length of the CDR3 is 16 residues. The V gene lost 4 bases and the J gene lost 6 bases, with 18 bases spanning the gap. From germline, CDR1 is MNHNS and CDR2 SASEGT. The CDR3 region has the DNA TGTGCCAGCAGTGGGGCCCGCTCGAATAGTCCCGGGGAGCTGTTTTTT. Protein product: CASSGARSNSPGELFF.

This chain joins TRBV6-5 and TRBJ2-7; D may be TRBD1 (6 bases). V was pared by 7 bases and J by 4 bases, with 14 bases between. The length of the CDR3 is 13 residues. CDR1 is MNHEY, CDR2 SVGAGI, per germline. This chain's CDR3 is CASTPPGQYEQYF. The CDR3 region has the DNA TGTGCCAGCACTCCTCCCGGACAGTACGAGCAGTACTTC.

The chain couples TRBV7-9 to TRBJ2-2, with D possibly TRBD1 on 5 matching bases. The CDR3 covers 14 residues. With 5 bases removed from V and 3 bases from J, the gap between germline ends came to 10 bases. CDR1 is SEHNR, CDR2 FQNEAQ, per germline (reference sequence). The CDR3 here is CASSADSYTGELFF. The DNA for the CDR3 is TGTGCCAGCAGCGCCGACAGTTACACCGGGGAGCTGTTTTTT.

CDR3 in amino acids: CASRPNRGAGGASTGELFF. The DNA for the CDR3 is TGCGCCAGCAGGCCCAACCGGGGGGCGGGAGGCGCCAGCACCGGGGAGCTGTTTTTT. The V gene is TRBV4-1, the J gene TRBJ2-2; 8 positions agree with TRBD2. The CDR3 runs 19 residues. Germline loops: CDR1 MGHRA, CDR2 YSYEKL. Unmatched junction bases numbered 19, after V lost 6 bases and J lost 4 bases.

This sequence joins TRBV24-1 and TRBJ2-3; 10 bases are a match to TRBD1. The CDR3 contains 16 residues. V dropped 3 bases and J dropped 2; count of bases not matched to a gene: 4. Germline CDR1 KGHDR, CDR2 SFDVKD. For the CDR3, the DNA is TGTGCCACCAGTGATGGGGGACAGGGGCACACAGATACGCAGTATTTT. It yields the protein CATSDGGQGHTDTQYF.

This clone was seen just once. The chain uses TRBV28 and TRBJ1-5, with D possibly matching TRBD1 (6 bases). Looked up from germline, CDR1 is MDHEN and CDR2 is SYDVKM. CDR3 length equals 16 residues. The V end was cut by 1 base, the J end by 2 bases, with 12 bases between. CDR3: CASSLYGGLGNQPQHF. The CDR3 DNA reads TGTGCCAGCAGTTTATACGGGGGGCTTGGCAATCAGCCCCAGCATTTT.

Worth noting for this clone: Additional DNA sequences in this sample encode the identical CDR3. This chain connects TRBV28 to TRBJ2-7; no clear D gene. The V gene lost 6 bases and the J gene lost 4 bases, with 4 bases spanning the gap. Germline V gene sequence: CDR1 MDHEN, CDR2 SYDVKM. This CDR3 has 10 residues. The CDR3 DNA is TGTGCCAGCAGCAGATACGAGCAGTACTTC. Residues: CASSRYEQYF.

V and J are TRBV11-2 and TRBJ2-3, with a possible D match to TRBD2 (6 bases). Trimming stripped 2 bases from V and 2 bases from J, with 14 bases between. CDR1 SGHAT and CDR2 FQNNGV come from the germline V gene. The length of the CDR3 is 16 residues. In DNA, the CDR3 is TGTGCCAGCAGCTTATTCACGGGAGCATCCACAGATACGCAGTATTTT. Its translation is CASSLFTGASTDTQYF.

This chain connects TRBV11-2 to TRBJ2-2; D is possibly TRBD1 (5 bases). The CDR3 runs to 16 residues. V dropped 5 bases and J dropped 4 bases, with 17 bases sitting between them. Per germline, CDR1 SGHAT and CDR2 FQNNGV. The CDR3 loop reads CASSRDRRAVTGELFF. CDR3 nucleotides: TGTGCCAGCAGCCGTGACCGCAGGGCCGTCACCGGGGAGCTGTTTTTT. Variable domain in full (rest from reference TRBV11-2 and TRBJ2-2): EAGVAQSPRYKIIEKRQSVAFWCNPISGHATLYWYQQILGQGPKLLIQFQNNGVVDDSQLPKDRFSAERLKGVDSTLKIQPAKLEDSAVYLCASSRDRRAVTGELFFGEGSRLTVL.

The gene calls are TRBV2 and TRBJ2-7; the match to TRBD2 covers 7 bases. CDR1 SNHLY and CDR2 FYNNEI come from the germline V gene. This CDR3 region has 13 residues. The J segment lost 3 bases and the V segment lost 4 bases, leaving 3 bases of the junction unmatched. The CDR3 sequence: CASSATSDYEQYV. CDR3 DNA: TGTGCCAGCAGTGCCACTAGCGACTACGAGCAGTACGTC.

The chain recombines TRBV11-1 with TRBJ1-1, with D perhaps TRBD1 (6 bases). Germline V CDR1 and CDR2: SGHAT, FQDESV (reference sequence). CDR3 length: 16 amino acids. Deletions cut 5 bases from V and 1 base from J, with 17 bases between. CDR3 in DNA: TGTGCCAGCAGCCTTTTACAGGGCCCGGGGAACACTGAAGCTTTCTTT. It codes for CASSLLQGPGNTEAFF. The full variable domain, completed using reference TRBV11-1 and TRBJ1-1, is EAEVAQSPRYKITEKSQAVAFWCDPISGHATLYWYRQILGQGPELLVQFQDESVVDDSQLPKDRFSAERLKGVDSTLKIQPAELGDSAMYLCASSLLQGPGNTEAFFGQGTRLTVV.